The 23 T cell receptor beta chains listed next were all sequenced from one sample in a study of long-term antiretroviral therapy in people with HIV. It was version v3.0 of the immunoSEQ assay that was run at survey level. Libraries were prepared by immunoSEQ multiplex PCR; TCRdb keeps only in-frame clonotypes and omits some of them. The repertoire consists of about 30,000 clones, with 85% occurring once and the leading ten covering 4.8%. The starting material was unsorted PBMCs, obtained approximately 2.7 years before starting antiretroviral therapy. The receptors here all came from a woman under 40 with HIV.

This rearrangement joins TRBV29-1 to TRBJ2-3, with D perhaps matching TRBD1 (6 bases). CDR3 size: 12 residues. The germline V and J ends were trimmed by 3 bases and 4 bases, with 8 bases remaining between them. Germline CDR1 SQVTM, CDR2 ANQGSEA. The CDR3 nucleotides read TGCAGCGTTGATCAGGGGCCAGATACGCAGTATTTT. Its protein is CSVDQGPDTQYF.

V gene TRBV5-1 combines with J gene TRBJ1-1; no firm D call. Germline V CDR1 and CDR2: SGHRS, YFSETQ. Trimming took 3 bases from V and 0 from J, leaving 12 bases between them. The CDR3 consists of 15 residues. The CDR3 loop reads CASSSVSNVNTEAFF. In nucleotides, the CDR3 is TGCGCCAGCAGCTCCGTCTCGAATGTGAACACTGAAGCTTTCTTT.

A few counts support this clone. The gene calls are TRBV9 and TRBJ2-3; D remains ambiguous. Germline CDR1 reads SGDLS; CDR2 reads YYNGEE. The CDR3 loop spans 13 amino acids. Trimming pared 4 bases from V and 1 base from J, leaving 7 bases between. The CDR3 here is CASSSLGTDTQYF. CDR3 DNA: TGTGCCAGCAGCAGTCTTGGCACAGATACGCAGTATTTT.

The chain links TRBV29-1 to TRBJ1-2; no definite D call. The germline V gene has CDR1 SQVTM and CDR2 ANQGSEA. The CDR3 has 12 residues. Trimming left V 2 bases short and J 5 bases short, with 9 bases between. CDR3 nucleotide sequence: TGCAGCGTTGAAAGGACGGATTATGGCTACACCTTC. This translates into CSVERTDYGYTF.

This clone came up a few times. The V call is TRBV10-3, the J call TRBJ1-6; TRBD1 agrees at 7 bases. J lost 7 bases, V lost 8 bases, and 5 bases had no gene match. There are 13 residues in the CDR3. The germline gives CDR1 ENHRY, CDR2 SYGVKD. CDR3 region: CAIRGTANSPLHF. The CDR3 DNA reads TGTGCCATCCGCGGGACAGCGAATTCACCCCTCCACTTT.

This clone occurred a few times. The J gene is TRBJ1-6, the V gene TRBV27; D is undetermined. Per the germline V gene, CDR1 is MNHEY and CDR2 is SMNVEV (reference sequence). Trimming pared 0 bases from V and 0 bases from J, leaving 9 bases between. The CDR3 is 17 residues long. The CDR3 nucleotides are TGTGCCAGCAGTTTATCAAGGGTTCGCTCCTATAATTCACCCCTCCACTTT. Translation gives CASSLSRVRSYNSPLHF.

This chain connects TRBV6-1 to TRBJ2-7; no reliable D call. Trimming pared 8 bases from V and 2 bases from J, leaving 10 bases between. CDR3 length: 12 residues. Looked up from germline, CDR1 is MNHNS and CDR2 is SASEGT. The CDR3 sequence is CASATVAYEQYV. The CDR3 coding sequence is TGTGCCAGCGCGACGGTGGCCTACGAGCAGTACGTC.

The rearrangement links TRBV5-1 to TRBJ2-1; perhaps TRBD2 as D (6 bases). This CDR3 has 15 amino acids. The ends were cut back, 0 bases at V and 4 bases at J, with 11 bases in the middle. Germline V gives CDR1 SGHRS, CDR2 YFSETQ. The CDR3 reads CASSLEGEVYNEQFF. The DNA for the CDR3 is TGCGCCAGCAGCTTGGAAGGGGAGGTATACAATGAGCAGTTCTTC.

This rearrangement joins TRBV18 to TRBJ1-1; D possibly corresponds to TRBD1 (5 bases). Germline V gene lookup returns CDR1 KGHSH and CDR2 LQKENI. This CDR3 is 15 amino acids long. V was trimmed by 2 bases and J by 3 bases, leaving 13 bases between them. The CDR3 DNA is TGTGCCAGCTCACCAAGGACACCCTGGGACACTGAAGCTTTCTTT. Its protein product is CASSPRTPWDTEAFF. The complete variable domain, with remaining parts taken from reference TRBV18 and TRBJ1-1, reads NAGVMQNPRHLVRRRGQEARLRCSPMKGHSHVYWYRQLPEEGLKFMVYLQKENIIDESGMPKERFSAEFPKEGPSILRIQQVVRGDSAAYFCASSPRTPWDTEAFFGQGTRLTVV.

This rearrangement joins TRBV6-5 to TRBJ2-7, with 9 bases fitting TRBD2. The CDR3 contains 16 residues. Unmatched junction bases numbered 8, after V lost 0 bases and J lost 5 bases. CDR1 and CDR2 (germline): MNHEY, SVGAGI. CDR3 coding DNA: TGTGCCAGCAGTTACTCATTTAGCGGGGGAGTCCACGAGCAGTACTTC. The encoded protein is CASSYSFSGGVHEQYF.

The rearrangement links TRBV6-1 to TRBJ1-5, with no clear D. Germline CDR1 and CDR2: MNHNS and SASEGT. This CDR3 has 13 residues. V was clipped by 8 bases and J by 2 bases, with 10 bases between them. In nucleotides, the CDR3 is TGTGCCAGCGTGGCGTTCGGCAATCAGCCCCAGCATTTT. Encoded protein: CASVAFGNQPQHF.

The J gene is TRBJ1-2, the V gene TRBV5-6, with 7 nucleotides matching TRBD1. The CDR3 extends over 13 amino acids. CDR1 is SGHDT and CDR2 is YYEEEE in the germline V gene. The junction had 4 bases not matched to a gene; V was cut back by 4 bases and J by 4 bases. CDR3 coding DNA: TGTGCCAGCAGCCGGGACAGTTCCTATGGCTACACCTTC. Translating it yields CASSRDSSYGYTF.

In its sample, this clone was seen a few times. The chain joins TRBV13 to TRBJ2-5, with TRBD2 identical over 12 bases. Germline assignment: CDR1 PRHDT and CDR2 FYEKMQ (reference sequence). Unmatched junction bases numbered 6, after V lost 5 bases and J lost 5 bases. The CDR3 extends over 15 amino acids. This CDR3 reads CASSARLAGVETQYF. CDR3 DNA: TGTGCCAGCAGCGCACGACTAGCGGGGGTGGAGACCCAGTACTTC.

This clone has just a few counts. The genes are TRBV6-5 and TRBJ1-6; D not certain. V was trimmed by 3 bases and J by 7 bases, leaving 13 bases between them. CDR3 length: 15 residues. Germline V gene sequence: CDR1 MNHEY, CDR2 SVGAGI. The CDR3 bases are TGTGCCAGCAGTTATCTGGGGAACCGGAATTCACCCCTCCACTTT. The encoded protein is CASSYLGNRNSPLHF.

The CDR3 coding sequence is TGCGCCAGCAGCTTGATAAGCATGAACACTGAAGCTTTCTTT. Its protein product is CASSLISMNTEAFF. The rearrangement joins TRBV5-1 to TRBJ1-1; D is undetermined. This CDR3 region has 14 residues. Between the trimmed V and J ends, which lost 1 base and 0 bases, there was a span of 7 bases. Germline loops: CDR1 SGHRS, CDR2 YFSETQ.

The chain combines TRBV21-1 with TRBJ2-1. TRBV21-1 is a documented pseudogene. This CDR3 contains 14 residues. The DNA for the CDR3 is TGTGCCAGCAGCAAAGCCCGGTGGGAACGTGAGCAGTTCTTC. Its protein is CASSKARWEREQFF.

This chain uses TRBV5-5 with TRBJ1-2; D is possibly TRBD1 (5 bases). Germline V gives CDR1 SGHKS, CDR2 YYEKEE (reference sequence). Trimming pared 4 bases from V and 2 bases from J, leaving 15 bases between. CDR3 length: 15 residues. CDR3 nucleotides: TGTGCCAGCAGCCCCGGGGACTCCGCCAACTATGGCTACACCTTC. This gives the protein CASSPGDSANYGYTF.

This chain links TRBV29-1 with TRBJ1-2; the match to TRBD1 covers 10 bases. V trimming: 2 bases; J trimming: 4 bases; junction bases outside the gene matches: 4. Germline V gene lookup returns CDR1 SQVTM and CDR2 ANQGSEA. This CDR3 is built from 14 residues. CDR3 sequence reads: CSVERGQGSYGYTF. The CDR3, as DNA: TGCAGCGTTGAAAGGGGACAGGGGAGCTATGGCTACACCTTC. The full variable domain, its missing parts supplied by reference TRBV29-1 and TRBJ1-2, is SAVISQKPSRDICQRGTSLTIQCQVDSQVTMMFWYRQQPGQSLTLIATANQGSEATYESGFVIDKFPISRPNLTFSTLTVSNMSPEDSSIYLCSVERGQGSYGYTFGSGTRLTVV.

This sequence joins TRBV23-1 and TRBJ1-1, with a possible D match to TRBD1 (5 bases). TRBV23-1 is recorded as an ORF, its role being uncertain. V was pared by 4 bases and J by 3 bases, with 18 bases between. The CDR3 contains 16 residues. In DNA form, the CDR3 reads TGCGCCAGCAGTCTCCCCTTGACAGCTGGGGACACTGAAGCTTTCTTT. Residues: CASSLPLTAGDTEAFF.

This chain connects TRBV6-4 to TRBJ2-3, with D uncertain. This CDR3 is built from 14 residues. V was shortened by 4 bases and J by 2 bases, with 10 bases between the two germline ends. The V gene's germline CDR1 is MRHNA and CDR2 SNTAGT. CDR3 protein: CASSAVFNTDTQYF. The CDR3 coding sequence is TGTGCCAGCAGTGCCGTCTTTAACACAGATACGCAGTATTTT.

The rearrangement uses TRBV5-1 and TRBJ2-5; 7 positions match TRBD2. Unmatched junction bases numbered 5, after V lost 4 bases and J lost 2 bases. Germline V gene lookup returns CDR1 SGHRS and CDR2 YFSETQ. This CDR3 comprises 14 residues. This CDR3 reads CASSPGLPQETQYF. The CDR3 DNA sequence: TGCGCCAGCAGCCCGGGACTACCGCAAGAGACCCAGTACTTC.

The chain links TRBV15 to TRBJ1-2; the D is unclear. Germline V lookup: CDR1 LNHNV, CDR2 YYDKDF (reference sequence). V lost 6 bases to trimming and J lost 1 base, with 9 bases between them. The CDR3 totals 13 residues. The CDR3 DNA reads as TGTGCCACCAGGAACAGCTTTAACTATGGCTACACCTTC. It encodes CATRNSFNYGYTF.

The chain links TRBV5-5 to TRBJ2-7, with D unresolved. CDR1 and CDR2 from the germline V gene are SGHKS and YYEKEE (reference sequence). The V and J ends lost 3 bases and 0 bases respectively, with 13 bases between them. The CDR3 loop spans 15 amino acids. In nucleotides, the CDR3 is TGTGCCAGCAGCTGGATCCCTGCTAGCTCCTACGAGCAGTACTTC. Protein sequence: CASSWIPASSYEQYF.